This TCR beta chain was profiled in a study of T cell repertoires in cytomegalovirus infection. At the level of the study: Public TCR beta signatures marked donors with CMV infection and the matching HLA. Study-level results: Cumulative frequency of public TCR beta families picked out carriers of CMV plus the relevant HLA.

A word on this clonotype: Its antigen is still unknown.

Germline V CDR1 and CDR2: KGHDR, SFDVKD. The CDR3 is made up of 14 amino acids. V lost 7 bases and J lost 2, with 12 bases in between. TCRdb itself ran the reads through MiXCR, one entry per CDR3 protein. This repertoire shows fewer than 1,000,000 distinct CDR3 sequences, less than 35% found once; its top ten account for roughly 13%. The TCR originated in a human donor in good health (CMV status not recorded). Some clones in this sample may be carry-over from other donors' samples. Material: cultured CD8+ T cells from PBMCs, obtained from culture after CMV antigen stimulation. The J gene is TRBJ2-3, the V gene TRBV24-1; D unclear. This chain's CDR3 is CATSSLHNTDTQYF. Written as DNA, the CDR3 is TGTGCCACCAGCAGTCTCCACAACACAGATACGCAGTATTTT.